This entry is about one T cell receptor beta chain. This table comes from immunoSEQ multiplex PCR, and its TCRdb copy is limited to in-frame clones, with some not included. This repertoire shows roughly 30,000 clones, less than 90% found once; its top ten account for 38%. CDR1 and CDR2 from the germline V gene are SGHDT and YYEEEE. The V end was cut by 0 bases, the J end by 1 base, with 5 bases between. The CDR3 sequence is 14 residues long. The sample is drawn from a study of OX40 agonist ivuxolimab in advanced cancers. Looking at the study overall: The dose-escalation group included hepatocellular carcinoma, melanoma, renal cell carcinoma and head and neck cancer.

The sequences come from CD4+ or CD8+ T cells sorted from blood, collected in a trial of the OX40 agonist ivuxolimab. This TCR was recovered from an adult with an advanced solid tumor such as melanoma, head and neck, liver or kidney cancer. The V and J genes are TRBV5-6 and TRBJ1-5, with D uncertain. The chain's CDR3 is CASSLGGSNQPQHF. The DNA for the CDR3 is TGTGCCAGCAGCTTGGGAGGGAGCAATCAGCCCCAGCATTTT.